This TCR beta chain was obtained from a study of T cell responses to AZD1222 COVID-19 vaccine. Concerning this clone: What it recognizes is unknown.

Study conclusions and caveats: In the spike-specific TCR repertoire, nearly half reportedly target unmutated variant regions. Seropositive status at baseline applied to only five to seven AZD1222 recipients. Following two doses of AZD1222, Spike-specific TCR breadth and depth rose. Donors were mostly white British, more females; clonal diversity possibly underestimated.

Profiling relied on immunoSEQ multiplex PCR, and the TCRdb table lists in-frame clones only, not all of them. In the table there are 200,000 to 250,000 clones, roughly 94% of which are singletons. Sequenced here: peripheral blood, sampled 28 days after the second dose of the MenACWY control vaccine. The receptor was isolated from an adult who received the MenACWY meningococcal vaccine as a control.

The CDR3 loop is CASSLAPLDPGFF. The CDR3 nucleotides are TGTGCCAGCAGCTTAGCGCCGTTGGACCCCGGGTTCTTC. The V gene is TRBV7-8, the J gene TRBJ2-1; D not resolved. The germline gives CDR1 SGHVS, CDR2 FQNEAQ. Deletions cut 0 bases from V and 15 bases from J, with 15 bases between. The CDR3 has 13 amino acids.